This paragraph covers one T cell receptor (beta chain) sequence. These data come from a study of blood T cell repertoires in COVID-19. Background on the study: Spain, Italy and the United States supplied samples that represented acute and convalescent COVID-19. Nucleic acid was either cDNA or gDNA, and it came from T cells, B-cell-depleted T cells, or PBMCs.

In the source study's methods: Nucleated cell number was recorded as an estimate derived from reference gene primer amplification. Data came from immunoSEQ multiplex PCR; TCRdb stores just in-frame clones and leaves some out. The D gene and trimming were derived from the DNA, and the V and J assignments and clone size from that table. The data contain about 59,000 clones, approximately 80% of them singletons. This CDR3 has 14 amino acids. After removal of 4 bases from V and 5 bases from J, the junction contained 4 bases not matched to a gene. Germline V CDR1 and CDR2: SGHRS, YFSETQ. The receptor's source is a human donor in a cohort sampled during active COVID-19. The gene calls are TRBV5-1 and TRBJ1-2; TRBD1 aligns across 11 bases. The sample taken for sequencing was peripheral blood. This chain's CDR3 is CASSAGTGGYGYTF. In DNA form, the CDR3 reads TGCGCCAGCAGCGCCGGGACAGGGGGGTATGGCTACACCTTC.